Below, 28 T cell receptor beta chains from the same sample are listed, as sequenced in a study of T cell responses to AZD1222 COVID-19 vaccine. Here immunoSEQ multiplex PCR was the method, and the copy in TCRdb shows in-frame clones only, minus some. Among some 110,000 clones listed, roughly 80% were seen once. Source: peripheral blood, taken on day 0 of AZD1222 vaccination. These receptors were collected from an adult in good health.

The CDR3 protein is CASSPPTANNSPLHF. CDR3 DNA: TGTGCCAGCAGTCCCCCGACGGCTAATAATTCACCCCTCCACTTT. The V call is TRBV28, the J call TRBJ1-6, with D hard to call. This CDR3 contains 15 residues. Germline loops: CDR1 MDHEN, CDR2 SYDVKM. With 5 bases removed from V and 5 bases from J, the gap between germline ends came to 13 bases.

This rearrangement joins TRBV7-2 to TRBJ2-1; D is uncertain. The CDR3 is made up of 15 amino acids. Germline assignment: CDR1 SGHTA and CDR2 FQGNSA. Trimming took 0 bases from V and 4 from J, leaving 10 bases between them. The CDR3 spells CASSLALDGYNEQFF. The CDR3, as DNA: TGTGCCAGCAGCTTAGCGTTGGACGGTTACAATGAGCAGTTCTTC.

The V and J genes are TRBV6-5 and TRBJ1-6, with D maybe TRBD1 (6 bases). Germline CDR1 and CDR2: MNHEY and SVGAGI. V lost 5 bases, J lost 7 bases, and 9 bases lay in between. The CDR3 has 13 residues. This CDR3 reads CASSLGQNSPLHF. The DNA of the CDR3 is TGTGCCAGCAGTCTCGGACAGAATTCACCCCTCCACTTT.

The genes are TRBV5-1 and TRBJ2-1; D gene ambiguous. V lost 3 bases to trimming and J lost 7 bases, with 11 bases between them. Germline values: CDR1 SGHRS, CDR2 YFSETQ. The CDR3 spans 13 residues. DNA for the CDR3: TGCGCCAGCAGCTGGCCTGGTGGGAATGAGCAGTTCTTC. Its translation is CASSWPGGNEQFF.

V is TRBV19 and J is TRBJ2-1, with no clear D. The CDR3 spans 13 residues. The V end lost 5 bases, the J end lost 5 bases, and 10 bases lay between the germline ends. Looked up from germline, CDR1 is LNHDA and CDR2 is SQIVND (reference sequence). CDR3 residues: CASSFLHNNEQFF. CDR3 DNA sequence: TGTGCCAGTAGTTTCTTACACAACAATGAGCAGTTCTTC.

The chain carries TRBV3-1 (or the pseudogene TRBV3-2) and TRBJ2-7, with 10 bases lining up with TRBD2. CDR3 length: 14 residues. V trimming: 2 bases; J trimming: 5 bases; junction bases outside the gene matches: 3. The germline V gene encodes CDR1 LGHDT and CDR2 YNNKEL (reference sequence). The chain's CDR3 is CASSQLLAGNEQYF. As DNA, the CDR3 is TGTGCCAGCAGCCAATTACTAGCGGGAAACGAGCAGTACTTC.

V and J are TRBV28 and TRBJ1-5, with 9 bases that match TRBD1. Germline-derived CDR1 and CDR2 are MDHEN and SYDVKM. The trim removed 2 bases at V and 5 bases at J, leaving 19 bases unmatched. The CDR3 length is 20 residues. This CDR3 reads CASSLPGQGSHLRWDQPQHF. The DNA for the CDR3 is TGTGCCAGCAGTTTACCGGGACAGGGTTCCCACTTAAGGTGGGATCAGCCCCAGCATTTT.

The V call is TRBV19, the J call TRBJ2-7; 9 positions agree with TRBD1. Per the germline V gene, CDR1 is LNHDA and CDR2 is SQIVND (reference sequence). The CDR3 contains 16 residues. J lost 3 bases, V lost 6 bases, and 12 bases had no gene match. The CDR3 DNA follows: TGTGCCAGTAGCCCCGGGACAGGGACAGTAGACTACGAGCAGTACTTC. Translation: CASSPGTGTVDYEQYF.

The chain carries TRBV19 and TRBJ1-4; TRBD1 is a possible D gene (5 bases). This CDR3 contains 13 residues. CDR1 is LNHDA and CDR2 is SQIVND in the germline V gene (reference sequence). Between the trimmed V and J ends, which lost 5 bases and 7 bases, there was a span of 11 bases. CDR3 DNA sequence: TGTGCCAGTAGTCCGGGGCAAGGTGAAAAACTGTTTTTT. It codes for CASSPGQGEKLFF.

The rearrangement uses TRBV4-2 and TRBJ2-1; no clear D. Looked up from germline, CDR1 is LGHNA and CDR2 is YNFKEQ. V shed 0 bases and J shed 0 bases, with 15 bases lying between them. CDR3 length: 18 amino acids. CDR3 residues: CASSQDLGPRSSYNEQFF. Written as DNA, the CDR3 is TGTGCCAGCAGCCAAGATCTAGGGCCCCGGAGCTCCTACAATGAGCAGTTCTTC.

This sequence joins TRBV5-1 and TRBJ1-1; 8 bases fit TRBD1. The CDR3 consists of 17 residues. Germline V gene data show CDR1 as SGHRS and CDR2 as YFSETQ. With V trimmed by 6 bases and J by 0 bases, 13 bases remained unmatched. The CDR3 protein is CASTLGQGASMNTEAFF. The CDR3 bases are TGCGCCAGCACTCTGGGGCAGGGGGCCTCCATGAACACTGAAGCTTTCTTT.

The chain recombines TRBV5-6 with TRBJ2-5; weak D call: TRBD2 (6 bases). Germline V CDR1 and CDR2: SGHDT, YYEEEE. Between the trimmed V and J ends, which lost 4 bases and 4 bases, there was a span of 14 bases. CDR3 length: 14 residues. The CDR3 nucleotides read TGTGCCAGCAGCCGCTCCGGGGGTGTAGAGACCCAGTACTTC. It is translated as CASSRSGGVETQYF.

The rearrangement links TRBV19 to TRBJ2-7; 9 nucleotides match TRBD1. J lost 3 bases, V lost 5 bases, and 11 bases had no gene match. This CDR3 has 16 amino acids. Looked up from germline, CDR1 is LNHDA and CDR2 is SQIVND (reference sequence). The CDR3 DNA reads TGTGCCAGTAGTCGACTTCCGGGACAGGGTTTCTACGAGCAGTACTTC. Protein: CASSRLPGQGFYEQYF. Supplemented by reference TRBV19 and TRBJ2-7, the full variable domain reads DGGITQSPKYLFRKEGQNVTLSCEQNLNHDAMYWYRQDPGQGLRLIYYSQIVNDFQKGDIAEGYSVSREKKESFPLTVTSAQKNPTAFYLCASSRLPGQGFYEQYFGPGTRLTVT.

This chain links TRBV2 with TRBJ1-4; D unresolved. V was cut by 5 bases and J by 7 bases, with 11 bases left in between. Germline lookup yields CDR1 SNHLY and CDR2 FYNNEI. The CDR3 totals 13 residues. The CDR3 sequence: CASSNEIGEKLFF. CDR3 DNA sequence: TGTGCCAGCAGTAATGAGATTGGTGAAAAACTGTTTTTT.

This chain joins TRBV5-1 and TRBJ1-2, with D possibly matching TRBD1 (6 bases). This CDR3 has 15 residues. V lost 5 bases to trimming and J lost 7 bases, with 21 bases between them. CDR1 SGHRS and CDR2 YFSETQ come from the germline V gene. CDR3 nucleotides: TGCGCCAGCAGTAGCTTTGCAGGGGCGAGGGGTGGCTACACCTTC. This gives the protein CASSSFAGARGGYTF.

In DNA, the CDR3 is TGTGCCAGCAAGCCGGGACGGGACTACGAGCAGTACTTC. Translating gives CASKPGRDYEQYF. V gene TRBV7-8 combines with J gene TRBJ2-7; D might be TRBD1 or TRBD2, each matching 5 bases. In germline, CDR1 is SGHVS, CDR2 FQNEAQ. Trimming took off 7 bases at V and 3 bases at J, with 13 bases between the two ends. The CDR3 totals 13 residues.

The chain recombines TRBV6-6 with TRBJ2-7; 10 bases fit TRBD1. CDR1 is MNHNY and CDR2 is SVGAGI in the germline V gene (reference sequence). J lost 6 bases, V lost 5 bases, and 16 bases had no gene match. CDR3 length equals 17 residues. The CDR3 nucleotides are TGTGCCAGCAGTCCCCTCCACCCCGGGACAGGGGAGGGCGAGCAGTACTTC. Its translation: CASSPLHPGTGEGEQYF.

This clone turned up a few times. This sequence joins TRBV7-9 and TRBJ1-6; D perhaps matches TRBD1 (6 bases). With 5 bases removed from V and 10 bases from J, the gap between germline ends came to 18 bases. Germline V CDR1 and CDR2: SEHNR, FQNEAQ (reference sequence). CDR3 length equals 15 residues. The CDR3 DNA sequence: TGTGCCAGCAGCCCCCGGGCCAGGGGTTCGTCACCCCTCCACTTT. Translation: CASSPRARGSSPLHF.

The genes are TRBV11-2 and TRBJ1-3; no clear D. The CDR3 extends over 14 amino acids. The germline gives CDR1 SGHAT, CDR2 FQNNGV. V shed 5 bases and J shed 0 bases, with 8 bases lying between them. The CDR3 bases are TGTGCCAGCAGCCTACACCCCTCTGGAAACACCATATATTTT. Protein: CASSLHPSGNTIYF.

V gene TRBV2 combines with J gene TRBJ1-6; D gene unclear. Germline lookup yields CDR1 SNHLY and CDR2 FYNNEI. The CDR3 is made up of 13 amino acids. The germline V and J ends were trimmed by 1 base and 13 bases, with 11 bases remaining between them. The chain's CDR3 is CASSEGQLGPLHF. The CDR3 coding sequence is TGTGCCAGCAGTGAAGGCCAGCTTGGGCCCCTCCACTTT.

This clone is a singleton in its sample. The gene calls are TRBV27 and TRBJ1-6; unclear D gene. V lost 6 bases to trimming and J lost 0 bases, with 9 bases between them. The CDR3 sequence is 15 residues long. From germline, CDR1 is MNHEY and CDR2 SMNVEV (reference sequence). CDR3 protein: CASRRVSSYNSPLHF. CDR3 nucleotide sequence: TGTGCCAGCAGGCGAGTTAGCTCCTATAATTCACCCCTCCACTTT.

The CDR3 DNA follows: TGTGCCAGCAGTTTACATGGGAGACGAGACAATGAGCAGTTCTTC. This sequence encodes CASSLHGRRDNEQFF. The chain joins TRBV28 to TRBJ2-1, with D possibly being TRBD2 (5 bases). The CDR3 is made up of 15 amino acids. V was shortened by 2 bases and J by 5 bases, with 13 bases between the two germline ends. CDR1 MDHEN and CDR2 SYDVKM come from the germline V gene.

The chain employs TRBV27 and TRBJ1-4; D is unresolved. CDR1 is MNHEY, CDR2 SMNVEV, per germline (reference sequence). The CDR3 is 13 residues long. V gave up 6 bases and J gave up 10 bases, with 15 bases separating them. The CDR3 DNA reads TGTGCCAGCAGCACCTCGGGGAGCCGAAAACTGTTTTTT. This sequence encodes CASSTSGSRKLFF. The entire variable domain, with the rest obtained from reference TRBV27 and TRBJ1-4, is as follows: EAQVTQNPRYLITVTGKKLTVTCSQNMNHEYMSWYRQDPGLGLRQIYYSMNVEVTDKGDVPEGYKVSRKEKRNFPLILESPSPNQTSLYFCASSTSGSRKLFFGSGTQLSVL.

The chain carries TRBV3-1 (or the pseudogene TRBV3-2) and TRBJ2-7, with D possibly called TRBD1 or TRBD2 (5 bases each). Trimming removed 4 bases from V and 2 bases from J, with 12 bases in between. CDR3 length: 14 amino acids. Germline lookup yields CDR1 LGHDT and CDR2 YNNKEL (reference sequence). The CDR3 here is CASSLGDGTYEQYF. DNA for the CDR3: TGTGCCAGCAGCCTTGGGGACGGAACCTACGAGCAGTACTTC.

CDR3 protein: CASSKRDTYNEQFF. CDR3 sequence (DNA): TGTGCCAGTAGTAAGCGGGATACCTACAATGAGCAGTTCTTC. The V call is TRBV19, the J call TRBJ2-1, with 7 bases lining up with TRBD2. The CDR3 is 14 residues long. Looked up from germline, CDR1 is LNHDA and CDR2 is SQIVND (reference sequence). Germline trimming cut 4 bases from V and 2 bases from J; bases unmatched to any gene: 2.

This clone was seen only a few times. This chain links TRBV28 with TRBJ1-2; tentative D call: TRBD1 (5 bases). The CDR3 sequence is 16 residues long. Germline V gene sequence: CDR1 MDHEN, CDR2 SYDVKM. V lost 6 bases and J lost 8, with 25 bases in between. In DNA form, the CDR3 reads TGTGCCAGCAGCCGATTTTTTGTTGGGGCACGGGAGGGCTACACCTTC. Translating gives CASSRFFVGAREGYTF.

The chain recombines TRBV19 with TRBJ2-5; 7 bases are a match to TRBD1. The V and J ends lost 2 bases and 3 bases, in that order; junction bases with no gene match: 6. The length of the CDR3 is 15 residues. Looked up from germline, CDR1 is LNHDA and CDR2 is SQIVND (reference sequence). In DNA form, the CDR3 reads TGTGCCAGTAGTATAAGAGGTCAGGGGGAAGAGACCCAGTACTTC. Its translation is CASSIRGQGEETQYF. The entire variable domain, with the rest obtained from reference TRBV19 and TRBJ2-5, is as follows: DGGITQSPKYLFRKEGQNVTLSCEQNLNHDAMYWYRQDPGQGLRLIYYSQIVNDFQKGDIAEGYSVSREKKESFPLTVTSAQKNPTAFYLCASSIRGQGEETQYFGPGTRLLVL.

This chain joins TRBV30 and TRBJ2-7; D not certain. CDR1 is GTSNPN, CDR2 SVGIG, per germline (reference sequence). The CDR3 totals 14 residues. V was trimmed by 0 bases and J by 0 bases, leaving 9 bases between them. The CDR3 region is CAWSVMGSSYEQYF. The DNA of the CDR3 is TGTGCCTGGAGTGTAATGGGTAGCTCCTACGAGCAGTACTTC. The whole variable domain, filled in from reference TRBV30 and TRBJ2-7, reads SQTIHQWPATLVQPVGSPLSLECTVEGTSNPNLYWYRQAAGRGLQLLFYSVGIGQISSEVPQNLSASRPQDRQFILSSKKLLLSDSGFYLCAWSVMGSSYEQYFGPGTRLTVT.